This T cell receptor beta chain appears in the sequencing data of a study of blood T cell repertoires in COVID-19. Study information: The origin of the acute and convalescent COVID-19 samples was the United States, Italy and Spain.

In the study's own analysis: It was from reference gene primer amplification that nucleated cell counts were estimated. Clones were sequenced by immunoSEQ multiplex PCR, and TCRdb holds only the in-frame ones, with some missing. V, J and clone size derive from that table, while D and trimming were established from the DNA sequence. Of roughly 65,000 clones listed, roughly 86% are singletons. Germline CDR1 is SGHNT and CDR2 is YYREEE (reference sequence). V shed 3 bases, J shed 3 bases, and the junction held 2 bases outside the gene matches. The CDR3 covers 14 residues. The sequence was collected from a woman aged 55-69 years with acute or convalescent COVID-19. The sequenced sample consisted of peripheral blood. This sequence joins TRBV5-4 and TRBJ2-1, with 8 bases fitting TRBD2. CDR3 region: CASSSGTSYNEQFF. CDR3 DNA: TGTGCCAGCAGCTCCGGGACTAGCTACAATGAGCAGTTCTTC.